A selection of T cell receptor beta chains follows, all from one sample in a study of a mutant IDH1 vaccine in newly diagnosed glioma. Their recognized antigens are unknown. The table came from immunoSEQ multiplex PCR; TCRdb's copy has only in-frame clones and leaves some out. This sample has roughly 130,000 clones, with roughly 78% found just once. The sample here was PBMCs, taken from a glioma patient whose treatment included an IDH1 peptide vaccine. The source of these receptors is a man between 40 and 49 years old with glioma. CDR3s include the opening cysteine and the closing phenylalanine or tryptophan. The order of the fields is J gene, clone size, V gene, D gene, CDR3 protein, CDR3 DNA. A D gene is named only where the DNA matches it firmly. Clone size is shown for a subset of rows, as once, few, many or a class of expanded clone.

J: TRBJ2-7; size: -; V: TRBV5-1; D: -; CDR3: CASSLDGTYEQYF; DNA: TGCGCCAGCAGCTTGGACGGGACCTACGAGCAGTACTTC
J: TRBJ1-2; size: -; V: TRBV27; D: TRBD1; CDR3: CASSLSHRGHVGYTF; DNA: TGTGCCAGCAGTTTATCCCACAGGGGGCACGTTGGCTACACCTTC
J: TRBJ1-2; size: few; V: TRBV28; D: -; CDR3: CASSTPQTARGYTF; DNA: TGTGCCAGCAGTACCCCCCAGACAGCTCGAGGCTACACCTTC
J: TRBJ1-1; size: medium-sized; V: TRBV30; D: -; CDR3: CAWSVGGTEAFF; DNA: TGTGCCTGGAGTGTAGGGGGGACTGAAGCTTTCTTT
J: TRBJ2-1; size: -; V: TRBV19; D: -; CDR3: CASAIGPGYNEQFF; DNA: TGTGCCAGTGCCATAGGGCCTGGCTACAATGAGCAGTTCTTC
J: TRBJ1-1; size: -; V: TRBV2; D: TRBD1; CDR3: CASSRGQSNTEAFF; DNA: TGTGCCAGCAGTCGGGGACAGTCGAACACTGAAGCTTTCTTT
J: TRBJ1-4; size: few; V: TRBV28; D: -; CDR3: CASKQEYEGLFF; DNA: TGTGCCAGCAAGCAGGAATACGAGGGACTGTTTTTT
J: TRBJ2-7; size: -; V: TRBV7-2; D: TRBD2; CDR3: CASSYRTSGRPSYEQYF; DNA: TGTGCCAGCAGCTATAGGACTAGCGGGAGGCCCTCCTACGAGCAGTACTTC
J: TRBJ1-3; size: -; V: TRBV27; D: TRBD1; CDR3: CASSLLSPTGPSGNTIYF; DNA: TGTGCCAGCAGTTTATTAAGTCCGACAGGGCCCTCTGGAAACACCATATATTTT
J: TRBJ2-4; size: -; V: TRBV5-8; D: -; CDR3: CASSLGGRDKNIQYF; DNA: TGTGCCAGCAGTCTGGGGGGCAGGGACAAAAACATTCAGTACTTC
J: TRBJ2-1; size: -; V: TRBV5-1; D: -; CDR3: CASSLGLYNEQFF; DNA: TGCGCCAGCAGCTTGGGACTTTACAATGAGCAGTTCTTC
J: TRBJ2-5; size: -; V: TRBV5-1; D: TRBD1; CDR3: CASSWPGGEQYF; DNA: TGCGCCAGCAGCTGGCCAGGGGGAGAGCAGTACTTC
J: TRBJ1-2; size: -; V: TRBV7-2; D: TRBD1; CDR3: CASSLVGQAIYGYTF; DNA: TGTGCCAGCAGCTTAGTCGGACAGGCGATTTATGGCTACACCTTC
J: TRBJ2-4; size: -; V: TRBV6-1; D: -; CDR3: CASSEGSSAYKNIQYF; DNA: TGTGCCAGCAGTGAAGGGAGCAGTGCATACAAAAACATTCAGTACTTC
J: TRBJ2-7; size: -; V: TRBV18; D: -; CDR3: CASSPPLQGLSYEQYF; DNA: TGTGCCAGCTCACCACCGTTACAGGGTCTTTCCTACGAGCAGTACTTC
J: TRBJ2-1; size: -; V: TRBV5-1; D: -; CDR3: CASSLKGPAYNEQFF; DNA: TGCGCCAGCAGCTTGAAAGGACCGGCGTACAATGAGCAGTTCTTC
J: TRBJ2-7; size: -; V: TRBV7-2; D: -; CDR3: CASSLGPGDEQYF; DNA: TGTGCCAGCAGCTTAGGGCCCGGGGACGAGCAGTACTTC
J: TRBJ2-4; size: -; V: TRBV6-5; D: TRBD1; CDR3: CASSRQGKGGSQYF; DNA: TGTGCCAGCAGTCGACAGGGGAAAGGTGGGAGTCAGTACTTC
J: TRBJ1-2; size: -; V: TRBV15; D: -; CDR3: CATSREIAGEGYTF; DNA: TGTGCCACCAGCAGAGAGATAGCAGGGGAAGGCTACACCTTC
J: TRBJ2-7; size: -; V: TRBV9; D: -; CDR3: CASSVLAFSYEQYF; DNA: TGTGCCAGCAGCGTACTAGCATTTTCCTACGAGCAGTACTTC
J: TRBJ2-2; size: -; V: TRBV2; D: TRBD2; CDR3: CASRGLAGTGELFF; DNA: TGTGCCAGCCGGGGACTAGCAGGAACCGGGGAGCTGTTTTTT
J: TRBJ2-7; size: once; V: TRBV19; D: -; CDR3: CASSPTLPGSYEQYF; DNA: TGTGCCAGTAGTCCGACCCTACCAGGATCCTACGAGCAGTACTTC
J: TRBJ1-5; size: -; V: TRBV5-6; D: -; CDR3: CASSLSGWAQPQHF; DNA: TGTGCCAGCAGCTTGTCCGGGTGGGCTCAGCCCCAGCATTTT
J: TRBJ2-2; size: many; V: TRBV29-1; D: TRBD1; CDR3: CSAVTGGLDGELFF; DNA: TGCAGCGCTGTGACAGGGGGCCTGGACGGGGAGCTGTTTTTT
J: TRBJ2-1; size: -; V: TRBV28; D: -; CDR3: CASTLVQDNEQFF; DNA: TGTGCCAGCACCTTGGTACAGGACAATGAGCAGTTCTTC
J: TRBJ2-7; size: -; V: TRBV10-3; D: TRBD1; CDR3: CAIATGEHYEQYF; DNA: TGTGCCATCGCAACAGGGGAGCACTACGAGCAGTACTTC
J: TRBJ2-3; size: -; V: TRBV7-8; D: -; CDR3: CASSLDSSTDTQYF; DNA: TGTGCCAGCAGCTTGGACAGTAGCACAGATACGCAGTATTTT
J: TRBJ2-5; size: -; V: TRBV11-2; D: -; CDR3: CASSATGFLETQYF; DNA: TGTGCCAGCAGCGCAACGGGGTTTCTGGAGACCCAGTACTTC
J: TRBJ2-1; size: -; V: TRBV4-2; D: TRBD2; CDR3: CASSQGFLAGGDEQFF; DNA: TGTGCCAGCAGCCAAGGATTTCTAGCGGGAGGGGATGAGCAGTTCTTC
J: TRBJ1-6; size: few; V: TRBV19; D: TRBD1; CDR3: CASRDRAANSPLHF; DNA: TGTGCCAGTAGGGACAGGGCGGCAAATTCACCCCTCCACTTT
J: TRBJ2-3; size: -; V: TRBV19; D: -; CDR3: CASSIWSLDTQYF; DNA: TGTGCCAGTAGTATATGGAGTCTAGATACGCAGTATTTT
J: TRBJ1-2; size: once; V: TRBV4-1; D: TRBD1; CDR3: CASSPRDRGPVTNYGYTF; DNA: TGCGCCAGCAGCCCCCGGGACAGGGGGCCCGTAACTAACTATGGCTACACCTTC
J: TRBJ1-2; size: -; V: TRBV28; D: -; CDR3: CASSLGTYNYGYTF; DNA: TGTGCCAGCAGTTTAGGGACTTATAACTATGGCTACACCTTC
J: TRBJ1-2; size: -; V: TRBV25-1; D: -; CDR3: CASSAPGAQGWSYTF; DNA: TGTGCCAGCAGTGCACCAGGGGCACAGGGATGGAGCTACACCTTC
J: TRBJ1-6; size: once; V: TRBV5-3; D: -; CDR3: CARSLAGVSSQNSPLHF; DNA: TGTGCCAGAAGCTTGGCGGGGGTTTCGTCTCAGAATTCACCCCTCCACTTT
J: TRBJ2-7; size: -; V: TRBV9; D: -; CDR3: CASSVRDSHYEQYF; DNA: TGTGCCAGCAGCGTCCGGGACTCTCACTACGAGCAGTACTTC
J: TRBJ2-7; size: -; V: TRBV25-1; D: -; CDR3: CASREGGGKNEQYF; DNA: TGTGCCAGCAGGGAAGGAGGGGGGAAAAACGAGCAGTACTTC
J: TRBJ2-2; size: -; V: TRBV19; D: TRBD1; CDR3: CASSILGQGDTGELFF; DNA: TGTGCCAGTAGTATCTTGGGACAGGGGGACACCGGGGAGCTGTTTTTT
J: TRBJ1-1; size: -; V: TRBV5-6; D: -; CDR3: CASSLESGRRTEAFF; DNA: TGTGCCAGCAGCTTGGAATCGGGGCGAAGGACTGAAGCTTTCTTT
J: TRBJ2-1; size: -; V: TRBV15; D: -; CDR3: CATSRGAHNEQFF; DNA: TGTGCCACCAGCAGGGGTGCACACAATGAGCAGTTCTTC
J: TRBJ2-3; size: -; V: TRBV7-2; D: -; CDR3: CASSLVLGAGLGDTQYF; DNA: TGTGCCAGCAGCTTAGTCCTTGGAGCGGGCTTGGGCGATACGCAGTATTTT
J: TRBJ2-7; size: once; V: TRBV7-6; D: TRBD1; CDR3: CASSVGTGGHYEQYF; DNA: TGTGCCAGCAGCGTGGGGACAGGGGGACACTACGAGCAGTACTTC
J: TRBJ1-1; size: -; V: TRBV2; D: -; CDR3: CASSGRTVMNTEAFF; DNA: TGTGCCAGCAGTGGACGGACGGTCATGAACACTGAAGCTTTCTTT
J: TRBJ2-1; size: -; V: TRBV7-8; D: TRBD2; CDR3: CASSYKGTSGASDEQFF; DNA: TGTGCCAGCAGCTACAAAGGGACTAGCGGAGCTAGCGATGAGCAGTTCTTC
J: TRBJ2-7; size: once; V: TRBV5-1; D: -; CDR3: CASSLVRGPSYEQYF; DNA: TGCGCCAGCAGCTTAGTCAGGGGACCCTCCTACGAGCAGTACTTC
J: TRBJ1-1; size: -; V: TRBV29-1; D: -; CDR3: CSVALRLGNTEAFF; DNA: TGCAGCGTTGCCCTACGCTTAGGGAACACTGAAGCTTTCTTT
J: TRBJ1-1; size: -; V: TRBV25-1; D: -; CDR3: CASSSGAASTEAFF; DNA: TGTGCCAGCAGTTCTGGGGCGGCCTCCACTGAAGCTTTCTTT
J: TRBJ2-1; size: once; V: TRBV9; D: TRBD1; CDR3: CASSPVTGAHNEQFF; DNA: TGTGCCAGCAGCCCAGTTACAGGGGCCCACAATGAGCAGTTCTTC
J: TRBJ2-3; size: -; V: TRBV5-1; D: -; CDR3: CASSGSMADTQYF; DNA: TGCGCCAGCAGCGGAAGCATGGCAGATACGCAGTATTTT
J: TRBJ1-4; size: -; V: TRBV19; D: TRBD1; CDR3: CASSVDRGANEKLFF; DNA: TGTGCCAGTAGTGTCGACAGGGGAGCTAATGAAAAACTGTTTTTT
J: TRBJ1-1; size: -; V: TRBV28; D: -; CDR3: CASSPPSQGSTEAFF; DNA: TGTGCCAGCAGTCCTCCCTCGCAGGGGAGCACTGAAGCTTTCTTT
J: TRBJ1-1; size: -; V: TRBV7-2; D: TRBD1; CDR3: CASSLGLGQVEAFF; DNA: TGTGCCAGCAGCTTAGGGTTGGGACAGGTTGAAGCTTTCTTT
J: TRBJ2-7; size: -; V: TRBV5-4; D: TRBD1; CDR3: CASSLDRGYEQYF; DNA: TGTGCCAGCAGCCTCGACAGGGGATACGAGCAGTACTTC
J: TRBJ2-7; size: -; V: TRBV6-1; D: TRBD1; CDR3: CASSPDRGYFYEQYF; DNA: TGTGCCAGCAGCCCCGACAGGGGGTATTTCTACGAGCAGTACTTC